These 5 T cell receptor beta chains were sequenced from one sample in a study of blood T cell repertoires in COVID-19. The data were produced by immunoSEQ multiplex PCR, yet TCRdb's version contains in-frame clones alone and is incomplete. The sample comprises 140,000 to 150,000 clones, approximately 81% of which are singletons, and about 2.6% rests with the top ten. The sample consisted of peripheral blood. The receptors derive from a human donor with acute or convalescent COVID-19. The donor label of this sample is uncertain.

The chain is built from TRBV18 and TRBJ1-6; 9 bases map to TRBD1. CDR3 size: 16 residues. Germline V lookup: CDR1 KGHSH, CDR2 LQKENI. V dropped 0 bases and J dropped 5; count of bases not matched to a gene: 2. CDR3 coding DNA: TGTGCCAGCTCACCACCCGGGACAGGGAATAATTCACCCCTCCACTTT. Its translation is CASSPPGTGNNSPLHF.

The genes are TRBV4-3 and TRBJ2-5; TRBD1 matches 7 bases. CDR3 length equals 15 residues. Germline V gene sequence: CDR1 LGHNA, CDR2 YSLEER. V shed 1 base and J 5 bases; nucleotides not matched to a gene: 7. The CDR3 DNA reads TGCGCCAGCAGCCAAGGGTCAGGGGGTTTTGAGACCCAGTACTTC. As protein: CASSQGSGGFETQYF.

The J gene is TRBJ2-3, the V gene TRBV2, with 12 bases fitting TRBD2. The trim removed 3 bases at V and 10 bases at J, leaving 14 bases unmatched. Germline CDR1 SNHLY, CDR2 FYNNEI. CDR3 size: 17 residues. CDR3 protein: CASSDLGLAGGPSPQYF. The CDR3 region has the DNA TGTGCCAGCAGTGATTTGGGGCTAGCGGGGGGGCCGAGTCCGCAGTATTTT.

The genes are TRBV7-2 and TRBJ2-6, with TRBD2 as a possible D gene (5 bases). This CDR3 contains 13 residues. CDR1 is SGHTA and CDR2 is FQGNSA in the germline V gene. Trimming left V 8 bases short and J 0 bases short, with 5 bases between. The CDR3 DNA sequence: TGTGCCAGCGGGAGCTCTGGGGCCAACGTCCTGACTTTC. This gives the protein CASGSSGANVLTF.

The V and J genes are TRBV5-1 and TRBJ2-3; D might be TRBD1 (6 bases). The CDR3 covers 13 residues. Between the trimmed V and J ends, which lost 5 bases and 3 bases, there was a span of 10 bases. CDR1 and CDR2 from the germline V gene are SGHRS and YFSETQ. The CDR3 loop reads CASRDGTTDTQYF. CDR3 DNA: TGCGCCAGCAGAGACGGGACAACAGATACGCAGTATTTT.